The source of this TCR beta chain is a study of blood T cell repertoires in COVID-19. V shed 4 bases, J shed 0 bases, and the junction held 6 bases outside the gene matches. This CDR3 spans 16 amino acids. Germline CDR1 reads LGHDT; CDR2 reads YNNKEL (reference sequence). Using immunoSEQ multiplex PCR, the repertoire was profiled, and TCRdb retains in-frame clones only, with some absent. The sample lists 150,000 to 180,000 clones, about 89% occurring once. Sequencing was done on a sample of peripheral blood. The chain combines TRBV3-1 (or the pseudogene TRBV3-2) with TRBJ2-3; 8 positions agree with TRBD2. This sequence was found in a man in his fifties or sixties with acute or convalescent COVID-19. CDR3 region: CASSLLAGLSTDTQYF. CDR3 nucleotide sequence: TGTGCCAGCAGCCTTTTAGCGGGGCTAAGCACAGATACGCAGTATTTT.